This note documents a single TCR beta chain sequence. This sample is drawn from a study of T cell changes during pregnancy in multiple sclerosis. Profiling relied on immunoSEQ multiplex PCR, and the TCRdb table lists in-frame clones only, not all of them. The sample yields tens of thousands of clones, under 95% seen once. J gave up 5 bases and V 3 bases, and 9 bases lay outside the gene matches. The CDR3 has 15 residues. Germline CDR1 reads SGHDT; CDR2 reads YYEEEE. The starting material was peripheral blood, obtained in the first trimester of pregnancy. The chain links TRBV5-6 to TRBJ2-7, with 9 bases aligning to TRBD1. This clonotype was sampled from a female donor in good health, enrolled as a control in a pregnancy study. CDR3: CASSSTPGQGNEQYF. The CDR3 DNA sequence: TGTGCCAGCAGCTCTACGCCGGGACAGGGCAACGAGCAGTACTTC.